The 18 T cell receptor beta chains below were found in one sample sequenced in a study of blood T cell repertoires in COVID-19. Clones were read by immunoSEQ multiplex PCR, and TCRdb kept only the in-frame ones, dropping some. The repertoire has nearly 300,000 clones, about 91% of them found once; the top ten carry 6.9%. Sequenced material: peripheral blood. Every receptor here comes from a woman aged 25 to 39 who had recovered from COVID-19.

Only one count was recorded for this clone. V and J are TRBV6-5 and TRBJ2-3, with D possibly TRBD2 on 5 matching bases. The germline CDR1 and CDR2 sequences are MNHEY and SVGAGI. The CDR3 is made up of 15 amino acids. Trimming pared 0 bases from V and 1 base from J, leaving 8 bases between. CDR3 region: CASSYSRAGTDTQYF. CDR3 bases: TGTGCCAGCAGTTACTCGAGGGCCGGCACAGATACGCAGTATTTT.

The chain employs TRBV4-2 and TRBJ1-2; 10 nucleotides line up with TRBD1. Germline CDR1 LGHNA, CDR2 YNFKEQ. This CDR3 has 19 residues. The V segment lost 3 bases and the J segment 4 bases; nucleotides outside the gene matches: 17. The CDR3, as DNA: TGTGCCAGCAGCCAGTATCGCATGGGGGGACAGGGGATAAGCTATGGCTACACCTTC. Translating gives CASSQYRMGGQGISYGYTF.

This clone was found a few times. The chain links TRBV5-5 to TRBJ2-7, with unresolved D. The CDR3 contains 16 residues. V was cut by 0 bases and J by 3 bases, with 16 bases left in between. Germline V gene lookup returns CDR1 SGHKS and CDR2 YYEKEE (reference sequence). The CDR3: CASSLAQAAIIYEQYF. In DNA, the CDR3 is TGTGCCAGCAGCTTGGCTCAGGCAGCTATCATCTACGAGCAGTACTTC.

This clone was counted only a few times. A junction boundary mismatches the germline segment, possibly from a read error. This chain links TRBV27 with TRBJ1-4; TRBD1 agrees at 11 bases. Germline V gene data show CDR1 as MNHEY and CDR2 as SMNVEV (reference sequence). The CDR3 length is 14 residues. This CDR3 is CASSHPGQGDPSGF. The CDR3 DNA reads TGTGCCAGCAGCCATCCGGGACAGGGGGACCCATCGGGTTTT.

The chain combines TRBV5-5 with TRBJ1-1, with a possible D match to TRBD1 (6 bases). The CDR3 extends over 20 amino acids. V lost 4 bases and J lost 1, with 29 bases in between. Germline V gives CDR1 SGHKS, CDR2 YYEKEE (reference sequence). The DNA for the CDR3 is TGTGCCAGCAGCATACAGGGAATCGCCCTCACCGGTGGCCGGAACACTGAAGCTTTCTTT. The encoded protein is CASSIQGIALTGGRNTEAFF.

This CDR3 reads CASSDLPGNTEAFF. CDR3 sequence (DNA): TGTGCCAGCAGTGACCTACCGGGGAACACTGAAGCTTTCTTT. The J gene is TRBJ1-1, the V gene TRBV2; D is uncertain. CDR1 and CDR2 from the germline V gene are SNHLY and FYNNEI. This CDR3 is 14 amino acids long. The germline V and J ends were trimmed by 3 bases and 1 base, with 9 bases remaining between them.

This clone showed up just a few times. V usage is TRBV2 and J usage is TRBJ2-7, with 7 bases fitting TRBD2. Per the germline V gene, CDR1 is SNHLY and CDR2 is FYNNEI. CDR3 length equals 14 residues. V shed 6 bases, J shed 3 bases, and the junction held 8 bases outside the gene matches. The CDR3: CASRGQSGDYEQYF. The DNA for the CDR3 is TGTGCCAGCAGGGGCCAGAGCGGGGACTACGAGCAGTACTTC.

The J gene is TRBJ1-1, the V gene TRBV27; 7 bases line up with TRBD1. Germline CDR1 is MNHEY and CDR2 is SMNVEV (reference sequence). Trimming took 0 bases from V and 4 from J; bases not matched to a gene: 8. The CDR3 is 16 amino acids. The CDR3 DNA sequence: TGTGCCAGCAGTTTATCGGGGGGTAGACAGGGCACTGAAGCTTTCTTT. This gives the protein CASSLSGGRQGTEAFF.

The chain links TRBV5-1 to TRBJ2-2; TRBD1 matches at 9 bases. Trimming cost V 3 bases and J 7 bases; bases outside gene matches: 7. Germline-derived CDR1 and CDR2 are SGHRS and YFSETQ. CDR3 length: 15 residues. CDR3 DNA: TGCGCCAGCAGCTGGGGAACAGGGGGCGACGGGGAGCTGTTTTTT. Encoded protein: CASSWGTGGDGELFF.

The chain is built from TRBV5-6 and TRBJ2-7, with D perhaps TRBD1 (5 bases). The V end was cut by 1 base, the J end by 2 bases, with 10 bases between. The germline CDR1 and CDR2 sequences are SGHDT and YYEEEE. The CDR3 sequence is 14 residues long. CDR3 nucleotide sequence: TGTGCCAGCAGCTTGAAAGGGGCGGCCTACGAGCAGTACTTC. Translated: CASSLKGAAYEQYF.

The J gene is TRBJ2-3, the V gene TRBV28; TRBD2 agrees at 7 bases. The V gene end was trimmed by 6 bases and the J gene end by 2 bases; junction bases not matched to a gene: 5. The CDR3 is 14 residues long. The V gene's germline CDR1 is MDHEN and CDR2 SYDVKM. CDR3 in amino acids: CASRGTNPTDTQYF. DNA for the CDR3: TGTGCCAGCAGAGGGACTAACCCCACAGATACGCAGTATTTT.

A note on this clone: This specimen includes other DNA sequences encoding the same CDR3. The chain uses TRBV7-2 and TRBJ1-5; 9 bases match TRBD1. The J segment lost 4 bases and the V segment lost 3 bases, leaving 4 bases of the junction unmatched. The CDR3 has 15 amino acids. Germline V lookup: CDR1 SGHTA, CDR2 FQGNSA. CDR3 DNA: TGTGCCAGCAGCTTCGTGACAGGGGGTAATCAGCCCCAGCATTTT. Translating gives CASSFVTGGNQPQHF.

The chain carries TRBV28 and TRBJ2-2; D is perhaps TRBD2 (6 bases). Germline lookup yields CDR1 MDHEN and CDR2 SYDVKM. Trimming cost V 11 bases and J 6 bases, with 10 bases left between them. The CDR3 covers 11 residues. CDR3 region: CARRGAGELFF. DNA for the CDR3: TGTGCCCGGAGGGGTGCCGGGGAGCTGTTTTTT.

The gene calls are TRBV6-1 and TRBJ2-7; D may be TRBD1 (7 bases). Trimming removed 4 bases at V and 3 bases at J, with 19 bases between. The CDR3 extends over 16 amino acids. The V gene's germline CDR1 is MNHNS and CDR2 SASEGT. The chain's CDR3 is CASSGGTARYYYEQYF. The CDR3 DNA sequence: TGTGCCAGCAGTGGCGGGACAGCGAGATATTACTACGAGCAGTACTTC.

This chain joins TRBV19 and TRBJ2-1; TRBD2 is a possible D gene (7 bases). The length of the CDR3 is 16 residues. Trimming cost V 1 base and J 7 bases, with 17 bases left between them. Per the germline V gene, CDR1 is LNHDA and CDR2 is SQIVND (reference sequence). The DNA for the CDR3 is TGTGCCAGTAGTATAGCCATACAGGGACTACGGAATGAGCAGTTCTTC. Translating it yields CASSIAIQGLRNEQFF.

The chain carries TRBV6-2 or TRBV6-3 and TRBJ1-2, with 8 bases fitting TRBD1. Germline assignment: CDR1 MNHEY and CDR2 SVGEGT. This CDR3 has 14 residues. J gave up 3 bases and V 5 bases, and 5 bases lay outside the gene matches. This CDR3 reads CASSPTGAYYGYTF. The CDR3 bases are TGTGCCAGCAGTCCGACAGGGGCATACTATGGCTACACCTTC.

The chain links TRBV29-1 to TRBJ1-1; D possibly corresponds to TRBD1 (5 bases). V lost 4 bases, J lost 1 base, and 13 bases lay in between. Germline CDR1 reads SQVTM; CDR2 reads ANQGSEA. The CDR3 is 14 amino acids. The CDR3 here is CSVVFQGSNTEAFF. The CDR3 DNA sequence: TGCAGCGTTGTTTTTCAGGGTTCGAACACTGAAGCTTTCTTT.

The sample holds one count of this clone. V is TRBV3-1 (or the pseudogene TRBV3-2) and J is TRBJ1-6, with D uncertain. There are 14 residues in the CDR3. In germline, CDR1 is LGHDT, CDR2 YNNKEL (reference sequence). The V end lost 5 bases, the J end lost 2 bases, and 7 bases lay between the germline ends. The CDR3 bases are TGTGCCAGCAGCTACCGGGCCTATAATTCACCCCTCCACTTT. This gives the protein CASSYRAYNSPLHF.